Below are 8 T cell receptor beta chains sequenced from a single sample in a study of human T cells and chemical hapten exposure. TCRdb recomputed calls from the RACE reads with MiXCR, one row per CDR3 protein. The table has 180,000 or so distinct CDR3 sequences, 25% to 35% seen once; the top ten hold 2.9%. Time point specified: pre-sensitization, week 0. As for treatment: therapeutic diphenylcyclopropenone sensitization with weekly scalp DPC. The sample in question was whole blood, obtained in connection with sensitization to the hapten diphenylcyclopropenone (DPC). These receptors were collected from a woman in her 30s with alopecia areata. Some clones in this sample may be carry-over from other donors' samples.

This rearrangement joins TRBV18 to TRBJ2-3; unclear D gene. Trimming removed 2 bases at V and 3 bases at J, with 12 bases between. The CDR3 covers 15 residues. The germline V gene encodes CDR1 KGHSH and CDR2 LQKENI. The CDR3: CASSPEQLLTDTQYF. CDR3 DNA sequence: TGTGCCAGCTCACCAGAACAACTCCTTACAGATACGCAGTATTTT. Full variable domain (remainder filled in from reference TRBV18 and TRBJ2-3): NAGVMQNPRHLVRRRGQEARLRCSPMKGHSHVYWYRQLPEEGLKFMVYLQKENIIDESGMPKERFSAEFPKEGPSILRIQQVVRGDSAAYFCASSPEQLLTDTQYFGPGTRLTVL.

This clonotype showed up just a few times. V and J are TRBV27 and TRBJ1-4, with D tentatively TRBD1 (5 bases). This CDR3 spans 15 amino acids. Germline CDR1 and CDR2: MNHEY and SMNVEV (reference sequence). The germline V and J ends were trimmed by 2 bases and 5 bases, with 12 bases remaining between them. DNA of the CDR3: TGTGCCAGCAGTTTAGGTGGGCAGGGCAATGAAAAACTGTTTTTT. It codes for CASSLGGQGNEKLFF.

This clonotype showed up just a few times. CDR3 DNA: TGCAGTAAGGCGAGGGCAGATACGCAGTATTTT. This codes for CSKARADTQYF. The rearrangement joins TRBV20-1 to TRBJ2-3; a weak D match, TRBD2 (5 bases). The V and J ends lost 8 bases and 4 bases respectively, with 10 bases between them. The CDR3 has 11 residues. The V gene's germline CDR1 is DFQATT and CDR2 SNEGSKA (reference sequence).

The CDR3 is CSATGQGAKPQHF. The CDR3 DNA is TGCAGTGCCACTGGGCAGGGGGCAAAGCCCCAGCATTTT. This chain links TRBV20-1 with TRBJ1-5; TRBD1 matches 8 bases. Germline assignment: CDR1 DFQATT and CDR2 SNEGSKA (reference sequence). The length of the CDR3 is 13 residues. V trimming: 6 bases; J trimming: 8 bases; junction bases outside the gene matches: 9.

The V and J genes are TRBV4-1 and TRBJ1-2; D is unclear. Germline loops: CDR1 MGHRA, CDR2 YSYEKL. The CDR3 covers 15 residues. V lost 0 bases, J lost 2 bases, and 10 bases lay in between. The CDR3 sequence: CASSQDYAGNYGYTF. The CDR3 coding sequence is TGCGCCAGCAGCCAAGATTACGCAGGAAACTATGGCTACACCTTC.

This rearrangement joins TRBV20-1 to TRBJ2-1, with D possibly being TRBD2 (5 bases). The germline CDR1 and CDR2 sequences are DFQATT and SNEGSKA (reference sequence). The germline V and J ends were trimmed by 6 bases and 4 bases, with 16 bases remaining between them. The CDR3 is 14 amino acids. This CDR3 reads CSATTSFSYNEQFF. In DNA form, the CDR3 reads TGCAGTGCGACTACTAGTTTCTCTTACAATGAGCAGTTCTTC.

Here the CDR3 reads CASQVGIAYNSPLHF. The DNA for the CDR3 is TGTGCCAGCCAAGTTGGGATAGCCTATAATTCACCCCTCCACTTT. This chain links TRBV6-5 with TRBJ1-6; D uncertain. The germline gives CDR1 MNHEY, CDR2 SVGAGI. V was pared by 8 bases and J by 2 bases, with 13 bases between. CDR3 length equals 15 residues.

This clonotype has only a few counts. The gene calls are TRBV9 and TRBJ1-5; a possible D gene is TRBD1 (5 bases). The CDR3 extends over 17 amino acids. Germline CDR1 SGDLS, CDR2 YYNGEE. Trimming pared 6 bases from V and 6 bases from J, leaving 25 bases between. CDR3 coding DNA: TGTGCCAGCATCCTTTCTCCGAGACAGTCTTGTAGTCAGCCCCAGCATTTT. Protein product: CASILSPRQSCSQPQHF.